This T cell receptor beta chain was sequenced in a study of OX40 agonist ivuxolimab in advanced cancers. The protocol was immunoSEQ multiplex PCR, while the TCRdb copy is restricted to in-frame clones and leaves out a portion. The table has tens of thousands of clones, roughly 87% seen once. Germline-derived CDR1 and CDR2 are MNHNS and SASEGT. V lost 2 bases and J lost 3, with 14 bases in between. The length of the CDR3 is 16 residues. This clonotype was obtained from an adult with an advanced solid tumor such as melanoma, head and neck, liver or kidney cancer. The sequences come from CD4+ or CD8+ T cells sorted from blood, collected in a trial of the OX40 agonist ivuxolimab. The rearrangement uses TRBV6-1 and TRBJ2-1, with D perhaps assigned TRBD1 or TRBD2 (5 bases each). The CDR3 sequence: CASSEWGSAFYNEQFF. CDR3 in DNA: TGTGCCAGCAGTGAATGGGGGTCGGCCTTCTACAATGAGCAGTTCTTC.